This T cell receptor beta chain was recovered during a study of T cell responses to AZD1222 COVID-19 vaccine (dated by TCRdb to about 2021). Regarding the research as a whole: AZD1222 recipients with second doses at about 4 weeks or about 12 weeks were pooled, because spike-specific TCR depth and breadth did not differ between schedules. Trial participants were enrolled by age into subgroups of 18-55, 56-69 and 70-plus years, and approximately 150, 30 and 60 TCR-sequenced participants, respectively, were included in these subgroups. A total of about 230 trial participants underwent TCR sequencing, of whom 200 to 220 received two doses of AZD1222 and about 25 received two doses of the MenACWY control vaccine.

The CDR3 regions of human TCRbeta chains were analyzed by immunosequencing. The study's processing was this. TCRs in the repertoires were compared against a reference library of SARS-CoV-2-specific TCRs that had been generated with the MIRA antigen-specificity platform. Breadth meant the fraction of unique TCRs that were SARS-CoV-2-associated, whereas depth meant the fraction of total T cells that were SARS-CoV-2-associated. Using the MIRA data, every spike-specific TCR was mapped to the spike region that the TCR reacted to and assigned to either a CD4 or a CD8 class. Log10-transformed breadth and depth values were compared by one-way ANOVA with Sidak's multiple comparisons tests. The source is immuneACCESS, and TCRdb retained only in-frame sequences with V and J called. Part of the clones is not carried over; for the studies checked, unresolved V genes explain less than half of this, and the remainder is unexplained. The D gene and trimming were derived from the DNA, and the V and J assignments and clone size from that table. The sample contains 150,000 to 200,000 clones, 85% to 90% of them found a single time. The ten largest clonotypes hold under 7.5% of the sample.

Summary of the overall study and its limitations: Participants were mostly white British and included more females than males, and it was suggested by the authors that clonal diversity may have been underestimated. The 56-69-year group was small, and its depth increase did not reach significance, likely because of low power. Reportedly, close to half of the unique spike-specific TCRs recognized epitopes lying outside the regions that are mutated in the B.1.351 and B.1.1.7 variants. Vaccine-associated CD4 TCRs spanned the whole spike protein, with dominant responses in regions 160-218 and 743-854. Conclusions about previously exposed vaccinees are limited, since just a handful of AZD1222 recipients were seropositive for SARS-CoV-2 at baseline. Spike-specific TCR breadth and depth rose significantly after two AZD1222 doses compared with day 0 and with MenACWY recipients. Because no day 14 peak-response samples were available, the repertoires could be characterized only after the peak T cell response.

In regard to this clone: There is no known antigen for this receptor. Per-base quality was not reported, and no clone a single base away is much larger than it.

Read against the paper, the sample's time point label means: baseline before first vaccination. Vaccinee samples were obtained from the UK trials COV001 and COV002, which included a single-blind randomized controlled phase 2/3 trial of AZD1222 (ChAdOx1 nCoV-19) in healthy adults. For TCRbeta chain sequencing, PBMC samples from trial participants were taken at day 0 and at day 28 after the second dose. This TCR came from an adult in good health. The sample in question was peripheral blood, obtained on day 0 of AZD1222 vaccination.

The CDR3 reads as follows: CASSVGGLAGVHEQFF. The bases read TGTGCCAGCAGCGTAGGGGGACTAGCGGGAGTACATGAGCAGTTCTTC. The chain employs TRBV9 and TRBJ2-1, and TRBD2 matches 14 of the central bases. For this chain, trimming is 0 bases at the V end and 8 bases at the J end, and the number of junction bases without a gene match is 4. CDR1 SGDLS and CDR2 YYNGEE were looked up in the germline V gene. Including cysteine and phenylalanine, the CDR3 has 16 amino acids. Of the read, only the CDR3 DNA is kept; its 48 bases are in frame from base 1.